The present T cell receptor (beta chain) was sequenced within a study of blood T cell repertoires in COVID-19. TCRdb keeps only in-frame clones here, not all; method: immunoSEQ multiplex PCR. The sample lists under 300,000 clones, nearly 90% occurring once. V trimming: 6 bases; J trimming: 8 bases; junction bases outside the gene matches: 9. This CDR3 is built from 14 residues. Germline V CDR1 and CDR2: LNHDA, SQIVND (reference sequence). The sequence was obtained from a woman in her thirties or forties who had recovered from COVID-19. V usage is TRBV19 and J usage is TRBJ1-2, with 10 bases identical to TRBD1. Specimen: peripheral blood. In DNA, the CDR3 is TGTGCCAGTAGCTCGACGGGACAGGGGATCGGCTACACCTTC. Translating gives CASSSTGQGIGYTF.